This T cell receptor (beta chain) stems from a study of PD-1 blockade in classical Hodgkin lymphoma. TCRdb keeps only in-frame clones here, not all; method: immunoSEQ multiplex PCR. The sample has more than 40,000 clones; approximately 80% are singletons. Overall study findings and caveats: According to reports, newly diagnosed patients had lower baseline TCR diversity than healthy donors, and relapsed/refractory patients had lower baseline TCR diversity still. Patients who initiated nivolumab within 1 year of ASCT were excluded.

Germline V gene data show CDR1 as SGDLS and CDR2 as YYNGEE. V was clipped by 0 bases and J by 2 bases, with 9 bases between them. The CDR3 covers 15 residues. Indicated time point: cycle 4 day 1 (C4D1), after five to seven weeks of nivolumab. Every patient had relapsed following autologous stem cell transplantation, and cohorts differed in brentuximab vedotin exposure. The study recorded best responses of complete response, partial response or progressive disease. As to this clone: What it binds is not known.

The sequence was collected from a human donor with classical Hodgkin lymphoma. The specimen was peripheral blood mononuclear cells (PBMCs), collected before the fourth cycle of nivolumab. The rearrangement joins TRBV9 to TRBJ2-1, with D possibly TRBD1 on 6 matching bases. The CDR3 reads CASSVEGDAYNEQFF. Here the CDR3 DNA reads TGTGCCAGCAGCGTAGAGGGGGACGCCTACAATGAGCAGTTCTTC.